A single sample gave rise to the 32 T cell receptor beta chains below, sequenced in a study of CD8+CD57+ T cells in acquired aplastic anemia. Genomic DNA acted as the template from which TCR beta VDJ combination and CDR3 sequence profiling were carried out. One entry per CDR3 protein, called by TCRdb with MiXCR from the reads. This sample carries approximately 170,000 distinct CDR3 sequences, roughly half of them seen once, and the ten largest clones take approximately 16%. Sequences were obtained from sorted CD4+, CD8+, or CD8+CD57+ T cells (not recorded which) from PBMCs. Receptors originate from a human donor in good health, serving as a control.

This clonotype was counted many times. CDR3 protein: CASSPPRNEQYF. In DNA, the CDR3 is TGTGCCAGCAGCCCCCCTCGGAACGAGCAGTACTTC. This rearrangement joins TRBV7-8 to TRBJ2-7; D remains unclear. V lost 5 bases, J lost 5 bases, and 10 bases lay in between. The germline V gene has CDR1 SGHVS and CDR2 FQNEAQ. This CDR3 is 12 amino acids long.

Worth noting for this clonotype: The conserved final phenylalanine or tryptophan is absent from the CDR3, which likely points to a read error. The CDR3 DNA reads as TGCAGTGCTAGAGGTCGGTCAGGGGGGACCTACGAGCAGTACTCC. Its translation is CSARGRSGGTYEQYS. V usage is TRBV20-1 and J usage is TRBJ2-7; D is perhaps TRBD1 (7 bases). The V gene's germline CDR1 is DFQATT and CDR2 SNEGSKA (reference sequence). The CDR3 is 15 amino acids. The germline V and J ends were trimmed by 1 base and 2 bases, with 15 bases remaining between them.

This clonotype was seen at least ten times. The V call is TRBV7-3, the J call TRBJ2-7, with 11 positions matching TRBD2. CDR3 length: 15 residues. Germline CDR1 reads SGHTA; CDR2 reads FQGTGA. The V and J ends lost 0 bases and 2 bases, in that order; junction bases with no gene match: 0. CDR3: CASSLTSGGAYEQYF. The CDR3 DNA reads as TGTGCCAGCAGCTTAACTAGCGGGGGGGCCTACGAGCAGTACTTC.

The chain uses TRBV4-1 and TRBJ2-6; maybe TRBD2 (5 bases). In germline, CDR1 is MGHRA, CDR2 YSYEKL. V was cut by 0 bases and J by 2 bases, with 8 bases left in between. The CDR3 is 16 residues long. The CDR3 here is CASSQEDYTGANVLTF. The CDR3 nucleotides are TGCGCCAGCAGCCAAGAAGACTATACTGGGGCCAACGTCCTGACTTTC.

The chain employs TRBV7-2 and TRBJ2-2; TRBD1 might be the D (7 bases). Looked up from germline, CDR1 is SGHTA and CDR2 is FQGNSA. Trimming shortened V by 5 bases and J by 7 bases, and 17 bases separated the two germline ends. The CDR3 contains 15 residues. CDR3 nucleotide sequence: TGTGCCAGCAGCCCGACAGGGCTCGGGGGCGGGGAGCTGTTTTTT. Protein product: CASSPTGLGGGELFF.

CDR3 residues: CATSRTWTDRLNTEAFF. CDR3 DNA: TGTGCCACCAGCAGAACATGGACAGACCGACTGAACACTGAAGCTTTCTTT. The chain links TRBV15 to TRBJ1-1, with a possible D match to TRBD1 (6 bases). V was shortened by 2 bases and J by 0 bases, with 16 bases between the two germline ends. Looked up from germline, CDR1 is LNHNV and CDR2 is YYDKDF (reference sequence). CDR3 size: 17 residues.

This clonotype was seen at least ten times. V gene TRBV7-9 combines with J gene TRBJ1-2; D call uncertain. Trimming took off 3 bases at V and 4 bases at J, with 9 bases between the two ends. Germline CDR1 SEHNR, CDR2 FQNEAQ (reference sequence). The CDR3 runs to 13 residues. The CDR3 nucleotides are TGTGCCAGCAGCTTTGGGGTATCCTATGGCTACACCTTC. Amino acid sequence: CASSFGVSYGYTF.

Note on this clonotype: This could be a read error, since a much larger clone is one nucleotide away. CDR3 in DNA: TGTGCCAGCAGTGACTCGATATCCGACAGCTATGGCTACACCTTC. It codes for CASSDSISDSYGYTF. This chain links TRBV6-4 with TRBJ1-2; a possible D gene is TRBD1 (5 bases). The V and J ends lost 0 bases and 4 bases respectively, with 12 bases between them. The CDR3 has 15 amino acids. The germline CDR1 and CDR2 sequences are MRHNA and SNTAGT.

The rearrangement links TRBV5-1 to TRBJ2-2, with TRBD1 matching over 7 bases. This CDR3 is 15 amino acids long. The germline gives CDR1 SGHRS, CDR2 YFSETQ. The junction had 2 bases not matched to a gene; V was cut back by 0 bases and J by 3 bases. CDR3 region: CASSLVGQDTGELFF. DNA of the CDR3: TGCGCCAGCAGCTTGGTCGGACAGGACACCGGGGAGCTGTTTTTT.

This clonotype was seen only once. Because the CDR3 is missing its conserved closing phenylalanine or tryptophan, this is likely a read error. This chain joins TRBV14 and TRBJ2-7; D possibly corresponds to TRBD2 (6 bases). Germline-derived CDR1 and CDR2 are SGHDN and FVKESK. CDR3 size: 17 residues. The V gene lost 2 bases and the J gene lost 2 bases, with 19 bases spanning the gap. In DNA form, the CDR3 reads TGTGCCAGCAGCCAACGGAGGGAAGGACTGGGGGCCTACGAGCAGTACTCC. This translates into CASSQRREGLGAYEQYS.

Points on this clonotype: Possible read error: a much larger clone is one base away. This chain connects TRBV5-4 to TRBJ2-1; 8 bases fit TRBD2. This CDR3 has 17 residues. Germline V lookup: CDR1 SGHNT, CDR2 YYREEE (reference sequence). The CDR3, as DNA: TGTGCCAGCAGCTCGGGAGGGGCACTCAAAAGAACCAATGAGCAGCTCTTC. Translation gives CASSSGGALKRTNEQLF.

This chain joins TRBV5-1 and TRBJ1-1, with D perhaps TRBD1 (5 bases). CDR1 and CDR2 from the germline V gene are SGHRS and YFSETQ. The CDR3 is 14 amino acids. Between the trimmed V and J ends, which lost 5 bases and 5 bases, there was a span of 16 bases. The CDR3 loop reads CASRPGLWGTEAFF. The CDR3 DNA sequence: TGCGCCAGCAGGCCGGGACTCTGGGGGACTGAAGCTTTCTTT.

The V gene is TRBV20-1, the J gene TRBJ1-2; unclear D gene. The length of the CDR3 is 13 residues. V lost 0 bases, J lost 5 bases, and 10 bases lay in between. The V gene's germline CDR1 is DFQATT and CDR2 SNEGSKA (reference sequence). The CDR3 is CSAREAGQYGYTF. CDR3 nucleotides: TGCAGTGCTAGAGAGGCCGGGCAGTATGGCTACACCTTC.

This clonotype was observed many times. This CDR3 reads CSARKDRFPYEQYF. In DNA form, the CDR3 reads TGCAGTGCTAGAAAGGACAGGTTCCCCTACGAGCAGTACTTC. The chain is built from TRBV20-1 and TRBJ2-7; 7 bases match TRBD1. The CDR3 has 14 residues. The V gene's germline CDR1 is DFQATT and CDR2 SNEGSKA (reference sequence). Trimming removed 2 bases from V and 2 bases from J; junction bases left unmatched: 6.

Regarding this clonotype: The conserved phenylalanine or tryptophan normally closing the CDR3 is absent here, so this likely arose from a read error. The chain combines TRBV28 with TRBJ2-7; the match to TRBD1 covers 8 bases. The germline gives CDR1 MDHEN, CDR2 SYDVKM. The V gene end was trimmed by 6 bases and the J gene end by 1 base; junction bases not matched to a gene: 5. The CDR3 is 14 amino acids. The CDR3 DNA follows: TGTGCCAGCAGGGGTCAGGGGGCGTCCTACGAGCAGTACTCC. This translates into CASRGQGASYEQYS.

This clonotype turned up a few times. The V call is TRBV10-2, the J call TRBJ2-7; 10 bases align to TRBD1. Germline V gene lookup returns CDR1 WSHSY and CDR2 SAAADI. V shed 7 bases and J 4 bases; nucleotides not matched to a gene: 7. The CDR3 length is 14 residues. CDR3 sequence: CASNAGTGEYEQYF. CDR3 in DNA: TGCGCCAGCAACGCCGGGACAGGGGAGTACGAGCAGTACTTC.

The CDR3 DNA reads TGTGCCAGCAGCTTAGCCAGTATCTCCTACGAGCAGTACTTC. As protein: CASSLASISYEQYF. This chain uses TRBV7-9 with TRBJ2-7; D gene unclear. V was clipped by 0 bases and J by 0 bases, with 6 bases between them. The CDR3 length is 14 residues. Per germline, CDR1 SEHNR and CDR2 FQNEAQ (reference sequence).

The chain recombines TRBV20-1 with TRBJ2-7; D perhaps matches TRBD1 (5 bases). The germline CDR1 and CDR2 sequences are DFQATT and SNEGSKA (reference sequence). The ends were cut back, 1 base at V and 5 bases at J, with 9 bases in the middle. This CDR3 is 12 amino acids long. The CDR3 DNA reads as TGCAGTGCTAGAGGACAGCCGCACGAGCAGTACTTC. Translated: CSARGQPHEQYF.

This clonotype has at least ten counts. V is TRBV19 and J is TRBJ2-7; TRBD1 matches 7 bases. Looked up from germline, CDR1 is LNHDA and CDR2 is SQIVND (reference sequence). The CDR3 contains 14 residues. After removal of 9 bases from V and 2 bases from J, the junction contained 10 bases not matched to a gene. The DNA for the CDR3 is TGTGCCAGCAGCCGGGACAGATCGGCCTACGAGCAGTACTTC. Translating it yields CASSRDRSAYEQYF.

The CDR3 loop reads CSASDRGHYGYTF. In nucleotides, the CDR3 is TGCAGCGCTTCGGACAGGGGCCACTATGGCTACACCTTC. The genes are TRBV29-1 and TRBJ1-2; TRBD1 matches 9 bases. V was clipped by 7 bases and J by 3 bases; unmatched bases: 6. CDR1 and CDR2 (germline): SQVTM, ANQGSEA. The CDR3 is made up of 13 amino acids.

This clonotype was detected ten times or more. The V call is TRBV19, the J call TRBJ2-5; TRBD2 agrees at 7 bases. The CDR3 has 15 residues. CDR1 and CDR2 (germline): LNHDA, SQIVND (reference sequence). Trimming took 5 bases from V and 0 from J; bases not matched to a gene: 6. CDR3 loop: CASSLGLGNQETQYF. The CDR3 region has the DNA TGTGCCAGTAGTCTAGGACTAGGGAACCAAGAGACCCAGTACTTC. Filled out from reference TRBV19 and TRBJ2-5, the complete variable domain reads DGGITQSPKYLFRKEGQNVTLSCEQNLNHDAMYWYRQDPGQGLRLIYYSQIVNDFQKGDIAEGYSVSREKKESFPLTVTSAQKNPTAFYLCASSLGLGNQETQYFGPGTRLLVL.

The chain couples TRBV14 to TRBJ2-5; 9 positions agree with TRBD2. Gene TRBJ2-7 matches the end of the DNA better, so the J call may be wrong. The CDR3 is made up of 14 amino acids. In germline, CDR1 is SGHDN, CDR2 FVKESK. This CDR3 is CASSSRVAGVEQYF. CDR3 coding DNA: TGTGCCAGCAGCTCCAGAGTAGCGGGGGTCGAGCAGTACTTC.

With regard to this clonotype: A read error may be the cause here, since a much bigger clone is one base away. This chain links TRBV10-3 with TRBJ1-2; 7 positions agree with TRBD1. The CDR3 loop spans 14 amino acids. Looked up from germline, CDR1 is ENHRY and CDR2 is SYGVKD. The CDR3 protein is CASSRLTGSSSYTF. In nucleotides, the CDR3 is TGTGCCAGCAGTCGACTGACAGGGTCCAGCAGCTACACCTTC.

This clonotype came up many times. The chain links TRBV15 to TRBJ1-2, with 7 bases aligning to TRBD1. CDR1 LNHNV and CDR2 YYDKDF come from the germline V gene (reference sequence). This CDR3 has 16 amino acids. V was clipped by 1 base and J by 5 bases; unmatched bases: 10. CDR3 sequence (DNA): TGTGCCACCAGCAGAGGAGGGACAGACTGGGGGTATGGCTACACCTTC. Its protein product is CATSRGGTDWGYGYTF.

As to this clonotype: A much larger clone differs from this one at a single base, so this may be a read error. This CDR3 is CASSQSSGGQETQYF. In DNA, the CDR3 is TGTGCCAGCAGCCAATCTAGCGGGGGGCAGGAGACCCAGTACTTC. This rearrangement joins TRBV7-6 to TRBJ2-5, with 11 bases identical to TRBD2. CDR3 length: 15 amino acids. Germline values: CDR1 SGHVS, CDR2 FNYEAQ. V shed 5 bases and J 5 bases; nucleotides not matched to a gene: 7.

This rearrangement joins TRBV20-1 to TRBJ1-2; 11 nucleotides agree with TRBD1. The CDR3 runs 18 residues. The germline V gene has CDR1 DFQATT and CDR2 SNEGSKA (reference sequence). V shed 1 base, J shed 8 bases, and the junction held 18 bases outside the gene matches. The CDR3 protein is CSARGGKDRGPEAYGYTF. For the CDR3, the DNA is TGCAGTGCTAGAGGTGGTAAGGACAGGGGGCCAGAAGCGTACGGCTACACCTTC.

This clonotype was seen ten or more times. This chain uses TRBV7-8 with TRBJ1-2; D unclear. CDR3 length: 14 residues. Germline CDR1 and CDR2: SGHVS and FQNEAQ. Deletions cut 3 bases from V and 3 bases from J, with 11 bases between. The CDR3 nucleotides are TGTGCCAGCAGCTTTAGGGTGTCGGACTATGGCTACACCTTC. Translated: CASSFRVSDYGYTF.

The chain recombines TRBV19 with TRBJ1-1, with 9 bases identical to TRBD1. The CDR3 is made up of 17 amino acids. Germline V gene sequence: CDR1 LNHDA, CDR2 SQIVND (reference sequence). The J segment lost 9 bases and the V segment lost 4 bases, leaving 18 bases of the junction unmatched. CDR3: CASSRAKQGAPQRQAFF. CDR3 coding DNA: TGTGCCAGTAGTAGGGCGAAACAGGGGGCCCCGCAGCGCCAAGCTTTCTTT.

This clonotype was counted at least ten times. The V call is TRBV9, the J call TRBJ2-7; 7 bases fit TRBD1. Unmatched junction bases numbered 8, after V lost 2 bases and J lost 3 bases. This CDR3 has 15 residues. CDR1 is SGDLS and CDR2 is YYNGEE in the germline V gene. The CDR3 coding sequence is TGTGCCAGCAGCGTGGGGACAGTTGGAGACTACGAGCAGTACTTC. Its translation is CASSVGTVGDYEQYF.

V usage is TRBV19 and J usage is TRBJ1-5; D is perhaps TRBD1 (5 bases). V lost 3 bases to trimming and J lost 3 bases, with 9 bases between them. The CDR3 spans 14 residues. Germline-derived CDR1 and CDR2 are LNHDA and SQIVND (reference sequence). CDR3: CASSMEGANQPQHF. The CDR3, as DNA: TGTGCCAGTAGTATGGAAGGGGCCAATCAGCCCCAGCATTTT. Full variable domain (missing parts from reference TRBV19 and TRBJ1-5): DGGITQSPKYLFRKEGQNVTLSCEQNLNHDAMYWYRQDPGQGLRLIYYSQIVNDFQKGDIAEGYSVSREKKESFPLTVTSAQKNPTAFYLCASSMEGANQPQHFGDGTRLSIL.

On this clonotype: The junction and the germline gene differ at one end; a read error may be behind it. V gene TRBV11-2 combines with J gene TRBJ2-7; 8 bases line up with TRBD1. Per germline, CDR1 SGHAT and CDR2 FQNNGV. The CDR3 is 13 amino acids. This chain's CDR3 is CASSSQTGTTGDF. In DNA, the CDR3 is TGTGCCAGCAGCTCGCAGACGGGGACGACAGGGGACTTC.

This clonotype appeared a few times. This rearrangement joins TRBV25-1 to TRBJ1-3, with D unresolved. The V gene lost 5 bases and the J gene lost 2 bases, with 1 base spanning the gap. The CDR3 contains 11 residues. The germline V gene encodes CDR1 MGHDK and CDR2 SYGVNS. The CDR3 region has the DNA TGTGCCAGCAGTACTGGAAACACCATATATTTT. This translates into CASSTGNTIYF.